This note documents a single TCR beta chain sequence. Antigen specificity is unknown. This likely comes from a read error, as the CDR3 has no conserved phenylalanine or tryptophan at its end. The limits of the CDR3 on the DNA are not certain, so only TCRdb's listed CDR3 is given. This specimen comes from a study of molecular identifiers for immune sequencing clone quantification. TCRdb processed the PCR reads anew with MiXCR; each CDR3 protein has one entry. The table records approximately 500,000 distinct CDR3 sequences, roughly 26% of them present only once. Whole-study results and caveats: Reports indicate spiked Jurkat TCR RNA from one cell could be found among 950,000 to 1,000,000 naive cells.

Per the germline V gene, CDR1 is LGHNA and CDR2 is YSLEER. The CDR3 is 17 amino acids long, termini counted. This chain connects TRBV4-3 to TRBJ2-7; TRBD1 is taken as the D call from the table, unchecked against the DNA. Sequencing input: naive CD8+ T cells from blood, with Jurkat cell RNA spiked in. Subset defined: FACS-sorted CD8+CD4-CCR7+CD45RA+ naive T cells. This receptor was obtained from a human donor in good health. Some libraries in this study had Jurkat cell RNA spiked in. CDR3 in amino acids: CASSQGPVRGGADERYI.